The TCR beta chain described here comes from a study of early T cells in non-severe SARS-CoV-2 infection. Study-wide findings and caveats: Private and CD4 specificities were missed by VDJdb matching, which favored anti-spike CD8 responses.

This clonotype has just a few counts. As yet, its antigen is unknown. V shed 3 bases and J 0 bases; nucleotides not matched to a gene: 9. This CDR3 is 18 amino acids long. The protocol attached unique molecular identifiers to individual cDNA molecules. MiXCR, applied by TCRdb to the 5' RACE reads, yields one record per CDR3 protein. The data show approximately 71,000 distinct CDR3 sequences, roughly 13% seen once. Sequences were obtained from whole blood. The clonotype originates from an adult who was a healthcare worker with PCR-confirmed SARS-CoV-2 infection or an uninfected control (not recorded which). The V call is TRBV12-3 or TRBV12-4, the J call TRBJ2-3, with 10 bases aligning to TRBD2. CDR3 DNA sequence: TGTGCCAGCAGTTTTTCAAGCGGGGGGGCCGGGAGCACAGATACGCAGTATTTT. Translation: CASSFSSGGAGSTDTQYF.